Listed here are 25 T cell receptor beta chains from one sample, sequenced in a study of CD8 T cells in Susac syndrome (dated by TCRdb to the late 2010s). The library was generated by the immunoSEQ multiplex PCR assay. RNA was extracted using the RNeasy kit, and about 0.45 to 1 ug of the RNA was reverse transcribed with random hexamers. TCRdb reprocessed the public reads (quality trimming at Q25 with fastp, clone calling with MiXCR) and kept in-frame beta chains. Every distinct CDR3 protein forms one entry, paired with its most common genes and DNA. The sample profile shows some 190,000 distinct CDR3 sequences; 90% to 95% of them were found once. The top ten hold 0.1% of the sample. The sample comprised CD4+ T cells from PBMCs. These receptors all stem from a human donor in good health.

CDR3 protein: CASSPEPQGTAFF. The DNA for the CDR3 is TGTGCCAGCTCACCTGAACCACAGGGGACAGCTTTCTTT. The chain is built from TRBV18 and TRBJ1-1; 7 bases fit TRBD1. Germline loops: CDR1 KGHSH, CDR2 LQKENI. The length of the CDR3 is 13 residues. Unmatched junction bases numbered 8, after V lost 3 bases and J lost 10 bases.

Here the CDR3 reads CASSKRQGSTEAFF. The CDR3, as DNA: TGTGCCAGCAGTAAACGACAGGGGAGCACTGAAGCTTTCTTT. V gene TRBV6-5 combines with J gene TRBJ1-1; 8 nucleotides agree with TRBD1. The length of the CDR3 is 14 residues. The junction had 6 bases not matched to a gene; V was cut back by 5 bases and J by 4 bases. CDR1 and CDR2 from the germline V gene are MNHEY and SVGAGI.

The V gene is TRBV30, the J gene TRBJ2-5; tentative D call: TRBD1 (5 bases). Germline loops: CDR1 GTSNPN, CDR2 SVGIG (reference sequence). Trimming took off 3 bases at V and 3 bases at J, with 5 bases between the two ends. The CDR3 covers 11 residues. The CDR3 bases are TGTGCCTGGAGACAGGAAGAGACCCAGTACTTC. Protein: CAWRQEETQYF. Using reference TRBV30 and TRBJ2-5 for the parts outside the CDR3, the full variable domain is SQTIHQWPATLVQPVGSPLSLECTVEGTSNPNLYWYRQAAGRGLQLLFYSVGIGQISSEVPQNLSASRPQDRQFILSSKKLLLSDSGFYLCAWRQEETQYFGPGTRLLVL.

The CDR3 coding sequence is TGTGCCAGCAGCTCGGCCCTGAAGTATTCTGGGGCGCAGTACTTC. It codes for CASSSALKYSGAQYF. The J gene is TRBJ2-7, the V gene TRBV3-1; the D gene is possibly TRBD1 (5 bases). The V end lost 5 bases, the J end lost 9 bases, and 23 bases lay between the germline ends. CDR1 is LGHDT and CDR2 is YNNKEL in the germline V gene (reference sequence). This CDR3 contains 15 residues.

The sample holds one count of this clonotype. V usage is TRBV28 and J usage is TRBJ2-7; D not certain. The CDR3 runs to 13 residues. V was pared by 5 bases and J by 2 bases, with 10 bases between. CDR1 and CDR2 from the germline V gene are MDHEN and SYDVKM. CDR3 protein: CASSPPLPYEQYF. Here the CDR3 DNA reads TGTGCCAGCAGTCCACCCCTTCCCTACGAGCAGTACTTC.

The chain couples TRBV3-1 to TRBJ2-2; D gene uncertain. This CDR3 region has 16 residues. Between the trimmed V and J ends, which lost 2 bases and 1 base, there was a span of 11 bases. Per germline, CDR1 LGHDT and CDR2 YNNKEL (reference sequence). The CDR3 region is CASSQRLAVNTGELFF. The DNA of the CDR3 is TGTGCCAGCAGCCAAAGATTGGCCGTGAACACCGGGGAGCTGTTTTTT.

V is TRBV3-1 and J is TRBJ2-7; possibly TRBD2 for D (5 bases). V lost 8 bases, J lost 5 bases, and 13 bases lay in between. Germline CDR1 and CDR2: LGHDT and YNNKEL (reference sequence). The CDR3 is 12 amino acids. For the CDR3, the DNA is TGTGCCAGCTCCCGGGGTGGTCACGAGCAGTACGTC. Translating it yields CASSRGGHEQYV.

This sequence joins TRBV6-5 and TRBJ1-5; 9 bases are a match to TRBD1. This CDR3 has 13 amino acids. The V and J ends lost 6 bases and 7 bases, in that order; junction bases with no gene match: 4. Looked up from germline, CDR1 is MNHEY and CDR2 is SVGAGI. CDR3 amino acids: CASRDRGDQPQHF. In DNA, the CDR3 is TGTGCCAGCAGAGACAGGGGGGACCAGCCCCAGCATTTT.

The V and J genes are TRBV12-3 or TRBV12-4 and TRBJ1-5, with TRBD1 as a possible D gene (5 bases). CDR3 size: 13 residues. V was trimmed by 5 bases and J by 4 bases, leaving 9 bases between them. CDR3: CASSPGRNQPQHF. As DNA, the CDR3 is TGTGCCAGCAGTCCAGGGAGAAATCAGCCCCAGCATTTT.

The V and J genes are TRBV20-1 and TRBJ2-7; a weak D match, TRBD2 (6 bases). Germline lookup yields CDR1 DFQATT and CDR2 SNEGSKA (reference sequence). V was cut by 6 bases and J by 1 base, with 10 bases left in between. CDR3 size: 12 residues. In nucleotides, the CDR3 is TGCAGTGCACCGGGACTGTCCTACGAGCAGTACTTC. Translated, it gives CSAPGLSYEQYF.

Only one count was recorded for this clonotype. The V call is TRBV18, the J call TRBJ2-5, with D unresolved. The germline V gene encodes CDR1 KGHSH and CDR2 LQKENI. This CDR3 comprises 13 residues. With 3 bases removed from V and 4 bases from J, the gap between germline ends came to 9 bases. The CDR3 sequence: CASSPQVGETQYF. Here the CDR3 DNA reads TGTGCCAGCTCACCCCAGGTCGGAGAGACCCAGTACTTC.

The rearrangement links TRBV5-1 to TRBJ1-4; unclear D gene. The germline CDR1 and CDR2 sequences are SGHRS and YFSETQ. V gave up 1 base and J gave up 8 bases, with 12 bases separating them. This CDR3 region has 14 residues. The CDR3 sequence is CASSLTVRDEKLFF. Here the CDR3 DNA reads TGCGCCAGCAGCTTGACAGTCCGTGACGAAAAACTGTTTTTT. Supplemented by reference TRBV5-1 and TRBJ1-4, the full variable domain reads KAGVTQTPRYLIKTRGQQVTLSCSPISGHRSVSWYQQTPGQGLQFLFEYFSETQRNKGNFPGRFSGRQFSNSRSEMNVSTLELGDSALYLCASSLTVRDEKLFFGSGTQLSVL.

The chain joins TRBV12-3 or TRBV12-4 to TRBJ2-3, with unresolved D. V lost 6 bases and J lost 4, with 8 bases in between. The CDR3 totals 12 residues. The DNA of the CDR3 is TGTGCCAGCAGGCCGTACGCAGATACGCAGTATTTT. Amino acid sequence: CASRPYADTQYF.

The rearrangement joins TRBV11-3 to TRBJ2-1; D remains unclear. Germline CDR1 and CDR2: SGHNT and YENEEA. CDR3 length: 14 residues. The V gene lost 5 bases and the J gene lost 8 bases, with 16 bases spanning the gap. The CDR3 region is CASSKSPAEDEQFF. The DNA of the CDR3 is TGTGCCAGCAGCAAATCTCCCGCTGAGGATGAGCAGTTCTTC.

This chain joins TRBV7-3 and TRBJ2-1; a possible D gene is TRBD1 (6 bases). V lost 5 bases and J lost 8, with 16 bases in between. The CDR3 is made up of 14 amino acids. CDR1 and CDR2 (germline): SGHTA, FQGTGA. This chain's CDR3 is CASSPGHSSHEQFF. In nucleotides, the CDR3 is TGTGCCAGCAGCCCGGGACACTCATCTCATGAGCAGTTCTTC.

The V and J genes are TRBV12-3 or TRBV12-4 and TRBJ2-2; D uncertain. V lost 5 bases, J lost 6 bases, and 13 bases lay in between. This CDR3 is built from 14 residues. As DNA, the CDR3 is TGTGCCAGCAGTCAAAATGTCCATTCCGGGGAGCTGTTTTTT. It yields the protein CASSQNVHSGELFF.

V and J are TRBV19 and TRBJ1-6, with a tentative D call TRBD1 (5 bases). The ends were cut back, 3 bases at V and 9 bases at J, with 15 bases in the middle. The length of the CDR3 is 15 residues. Germline CDR1 LNHDA, CDR2 SQIVND (reference sequence). The CDR3 protein is CASSMKPRGASPLHF. For the CDR3, the DNA is TGTGCCAGTAGTATGAAACCTCGCGGGGCTTCACCCCTCCACTTT.

The V call is TRBV7-9, the J call TRBJ1-5, with D tentatively TRBD1 (6 bases). The CDR3 sequence is 16 residues long. Between the trimmed V and J ends, which lost 1 base and 1 base, there was a span of 11 bases. Germline-derived CDR1 and CDR2 are SEHNR and FQNEAQ (reference sequence). CDR3 amino acids: CASSLVSQGSNQPQHF. The CDR3 bases are TGTGCCAGCAGCTTAGTATCACAGGGCAGCAATCAGCCCCAGCATTTT.

This chain connects TRBV19 to TRBJ2-2; D is unresolved. The CDR3 contains 10 residues. Germline V gene sequence: CDR1 LNHDA, CDR2 SQIVND (reference sequence). The V and J ends lost 8 bases and 8 bases respectively, with 6 bases between them. The CDR3 nucleotides read TGTGCCAGTCAAAAGGGGGAGCTGTTTTTT. Translated: CASQKGELFF.

The V and J genes are TRBV12-3 or TRBV12-4 and TRBJ1-1, with no clear D. The length of the CDR3 is 14 residues. Trimming stripped 5 bases from V and 4 bases from J, with 14 bases between. For the CDR3, the DNA is TGTGCCAGCAGTCCGACCGTGGTGGGCACTGAAGCTTTCTTT. It translates to CASSPTVVGTEAFF.

The CDR3 DNA sequence: TGCGCCAGCAGTCCCGCTTTCTACGAGCAGTACTTC. Residues: CASSPAFYEQYF. The chain links TRBV23-1 to TRBJ2-7; D remains ambiguous. TRBV23-1 is identified as an open reading frame with a role that is uncertain. The CDR3 has 12 residues. The germline V and J ends were trimmed by 4 bases and 3 bases, with 7 bases remaining between them.

V is TRBV6-2 or TRBV6-3 and J is TRBJ2-2; D uncertain. Trimming took off 7 bases at V and 6 bases at J, with 9 bases between the two ends. Germline V gene lookup returns CDR1 MNHEY and CDR2 SVGEGT. The CDR3 is made up of 12 amino acids. This CDR3 reads CASTPLSGELFF. CDR3 bases: TGTGCCAGCACCCCACTCTCCGGGGAGCTGTTTTTT.

The chain has TRBV20-1 and TRBJ2-7; D unresolved. The CDR3 totals 13 residues. V was pared by 3 bases and J by 4 bases, with 13 bases between. Germline V gene data show CDR1 as DFQATT and CDR2 as SNEGSKA (reference sequence). In DNA form, the CDR3 reads TGCAGTGCTAGCCGGGCCTTGGAATACGAGCAGTACGTC. This gives the protein CSASRALEYEQYV.

This chain links TRBV29-1 with TRBJ2-3; TRBD1 might be the D (5 bases). V lost 1 base and J lost 6, with 20 bases in between. The CDR3 spans 16 residues. Per germline, CDR1 SQVTM and CDR2 ANQGSEA. CDR3 region: CSVEGFVDTGFDTQYF. CDR3 bases: TGCAGCGTTGAAGGGTTTGTGGACACAGGATTTGATACGCAGTATTTT.

The chain carries TRBV7-6 and TRBJ1-1; D is uncertain. V gave up 5 bases and J gave up 4 bases, with 14 bases separating them. Germline V gives CDR1 SGHVS, CDR2 FNYEAQ. The CDR3 spans 14 residues. The CDR3 DNA follows: TGTGCCAGCAGCCTCAGTCCATTCTTCACTGAAGCTTTCTTT. It specifies CASSLSPFFTEAFF.